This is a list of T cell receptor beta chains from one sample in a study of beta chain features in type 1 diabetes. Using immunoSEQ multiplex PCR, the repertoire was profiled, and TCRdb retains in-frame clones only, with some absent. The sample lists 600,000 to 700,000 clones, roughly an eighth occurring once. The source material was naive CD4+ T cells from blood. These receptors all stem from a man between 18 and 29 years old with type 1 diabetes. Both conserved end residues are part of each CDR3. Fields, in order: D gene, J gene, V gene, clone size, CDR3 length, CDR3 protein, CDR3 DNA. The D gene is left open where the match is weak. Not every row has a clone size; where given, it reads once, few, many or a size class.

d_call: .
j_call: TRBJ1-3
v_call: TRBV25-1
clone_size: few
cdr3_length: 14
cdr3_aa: CASTQRGSGNTIYF
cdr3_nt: TGTGCCAGCACCCAGAGAGGGTCTGGAAACACCATATATTTT

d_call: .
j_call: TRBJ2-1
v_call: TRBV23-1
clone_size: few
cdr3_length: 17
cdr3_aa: CASSQSRSGAKGNEQFF
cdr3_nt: TGCGCCAGCAGTCAATCTAGATCTGGGGCAAAGGGGAATGAGCAGTTCTTC

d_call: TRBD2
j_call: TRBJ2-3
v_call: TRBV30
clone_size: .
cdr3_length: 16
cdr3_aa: CAWSAISGGGTDTQYF
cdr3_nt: TGTGCCTGGAGTGCTATAAGTGGCGGGGGGACAGATACGCAGTATTTT

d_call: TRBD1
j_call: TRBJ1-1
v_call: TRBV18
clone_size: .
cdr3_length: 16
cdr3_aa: CASSPPGQGASTEAFF
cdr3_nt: TGTGCCAGCTCACCCCCGGGACAGGGGGCGAGCACTGAAGCTTTCTTT

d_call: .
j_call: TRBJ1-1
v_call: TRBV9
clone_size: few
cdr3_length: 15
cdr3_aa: CASSVEGAMNTEAFF
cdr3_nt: TGTGCCAGCAGCGTAGAGGGAGCCATGAACACTGAAGCTTTCTTT

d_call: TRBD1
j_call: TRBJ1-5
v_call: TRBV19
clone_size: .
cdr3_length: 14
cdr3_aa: CAGSQGNSNQPQHF
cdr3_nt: TGTGCCGGGTCACAGGGGAATAGCAATCAGCCCCAGCATTTT

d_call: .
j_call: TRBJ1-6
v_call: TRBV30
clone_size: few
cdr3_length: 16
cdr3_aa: CAWSVFLGPEDSPLHF
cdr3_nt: TGTGCCTGGAGTGTTTTCTTAGGGCCAGAGGATTCACCCCTCCACTTT

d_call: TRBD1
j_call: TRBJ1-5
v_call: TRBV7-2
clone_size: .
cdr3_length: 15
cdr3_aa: CASSSGTVSNQPQHF
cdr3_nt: TGTGCCAGCAGCTCGGGGACAGTGAGCAATCAGCCCCAGCATTTT

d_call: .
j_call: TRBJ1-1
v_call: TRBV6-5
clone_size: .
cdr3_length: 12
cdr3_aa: CASSTVETEAFF
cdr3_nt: TGTGCCAGCAGTACCGTGGAGACTGAAGCTTTCTTT

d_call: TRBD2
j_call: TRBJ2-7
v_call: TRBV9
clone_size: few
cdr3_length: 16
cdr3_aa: CASSASGLADSYEQYF
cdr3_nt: TGTGCCAGCAGCGCCTCAGGACTAGCGGACTCCTACGAGCAGTACTTC

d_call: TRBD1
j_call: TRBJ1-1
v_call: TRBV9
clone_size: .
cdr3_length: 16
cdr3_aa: CASSQYKTGRGTEAFF
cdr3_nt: TGTGCCAGCAGCCAATATAAGACAGGGAGAGGGACTGAAGCTTTCTTT

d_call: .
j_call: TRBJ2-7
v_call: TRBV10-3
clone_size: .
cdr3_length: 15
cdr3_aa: CAISDPQDNSYEQYF
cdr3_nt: TGTGCCATCAGTGACCCACAGGACAACTCCTACGAGCAGTACTTC

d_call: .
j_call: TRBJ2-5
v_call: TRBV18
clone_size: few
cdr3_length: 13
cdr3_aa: CASSPGHVETQYF
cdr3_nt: TGTGCCAGCTCACCGGGACACGTAGAGACCCAGTACTTC

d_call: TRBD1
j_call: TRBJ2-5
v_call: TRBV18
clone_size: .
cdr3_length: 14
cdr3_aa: CASSKNRGVETQYF
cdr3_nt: TGTGCCAGCTCAAAAAACAGGGGAGTGGAGACCCAGTACTTC

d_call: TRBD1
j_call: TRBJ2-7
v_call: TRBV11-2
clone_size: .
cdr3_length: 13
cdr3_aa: CASSLERDREVYF
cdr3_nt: TGTGCCAGCAGCTTAGAAAGGGACAGGGAGGTGTACTTC

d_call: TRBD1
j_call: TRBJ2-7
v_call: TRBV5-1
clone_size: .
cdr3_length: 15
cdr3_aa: CASSYQTGNSYEQYF
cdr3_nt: TGCGCCAGCAGCTACCAGACAGGGAACTCCTACGAGCAGTACTTC

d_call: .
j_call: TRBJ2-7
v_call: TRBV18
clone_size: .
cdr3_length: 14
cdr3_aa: CASSPKETTNEQYF
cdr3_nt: TGTGCCAGCTCACCTAAGGAGACGACTAACGAGCAGTACTTC

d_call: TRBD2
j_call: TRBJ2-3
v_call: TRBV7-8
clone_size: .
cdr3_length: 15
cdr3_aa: CASSFGGGRKDTQYF
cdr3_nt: TGTGCCAGCAGCTTTGGGGGGGGAAGAAAAGATACGCAGTATTTT

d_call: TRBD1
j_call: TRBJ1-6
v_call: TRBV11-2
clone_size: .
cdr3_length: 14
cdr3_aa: CASSQGQGSSPLHF
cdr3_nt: TGTGCCAGCAGCCAGGGACAGGGAAGTTCACCCCTCCACTTT

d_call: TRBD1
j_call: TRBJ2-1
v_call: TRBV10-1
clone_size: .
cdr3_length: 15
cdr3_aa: CASSATGTGIDEQFF
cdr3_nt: TGCGCCAGCAGTGCGACCGGGACAGGGATCGATGAGCAGTTCTTC

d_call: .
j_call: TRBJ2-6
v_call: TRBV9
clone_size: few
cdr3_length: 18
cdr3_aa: CASSTRTDQGPGANVLTF
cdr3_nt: TGTGCCAGCAGCACCCGGACTGACCAAGGACCTGGGGCCAACGTCCTGACTTTC

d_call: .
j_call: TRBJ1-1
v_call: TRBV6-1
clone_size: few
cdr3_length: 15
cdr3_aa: CASSELVDRNTEAFF
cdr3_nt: TGTGCCAGCAGTGAACTCGTCGACAGGAACACTGAAGCTTTCTTT

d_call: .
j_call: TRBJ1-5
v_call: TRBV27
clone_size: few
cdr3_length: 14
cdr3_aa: CASSLLPVNQPQHF
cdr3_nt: TGTGCCAGCAGTTTATTGCCCGTCAATCAGCCCCAGCATTTT

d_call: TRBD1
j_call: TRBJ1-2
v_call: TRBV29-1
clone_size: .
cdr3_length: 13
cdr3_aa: CSVWVRGNYGYTF
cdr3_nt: TGCAGCGTTTGGGTCAGGGGGAACTATGGCTACACCTTC

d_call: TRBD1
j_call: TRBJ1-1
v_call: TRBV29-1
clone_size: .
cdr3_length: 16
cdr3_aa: CSGVGQGVLRDTEAFF
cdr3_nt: TGCAGCGGCGTGGGACAGGGAGTATTGAGGGACACTGAAGCTTTCTTT

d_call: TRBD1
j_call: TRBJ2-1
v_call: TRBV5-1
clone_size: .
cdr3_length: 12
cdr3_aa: CASSPDRGQQFF
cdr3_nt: TGCGCCAGCAGCCCGGACAGGGGGCAGCAGTTCTTC

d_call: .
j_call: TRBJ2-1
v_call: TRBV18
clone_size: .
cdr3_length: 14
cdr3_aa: CASSPQDSYNEQFF
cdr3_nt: TGTGCCAGCTCACCACAGGACAGCTACAATGAGCAGTTCTTC

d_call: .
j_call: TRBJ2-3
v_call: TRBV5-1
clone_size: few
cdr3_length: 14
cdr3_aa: CASSLSGFTDTQYF
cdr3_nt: TGCGCCAGCAGCTTGTCTGGATTCACAGATACGCAGTATTTT

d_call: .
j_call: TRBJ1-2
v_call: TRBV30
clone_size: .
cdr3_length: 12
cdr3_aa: CAWVQEYYGYTF
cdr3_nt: TGTGCCTGGGTCCAGGAATACTATGGCTACACCTTC

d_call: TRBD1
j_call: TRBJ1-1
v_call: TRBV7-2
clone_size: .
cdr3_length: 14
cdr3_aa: CASSLGDRVKGAFF
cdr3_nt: TGTGCCAGCAGCTTAGGGGACAGGGTGAAAGGGGCTTTCTTT

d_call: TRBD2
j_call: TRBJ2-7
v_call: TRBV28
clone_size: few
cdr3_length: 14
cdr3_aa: CASSPGGREYEQYF
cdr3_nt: TGTGCCAGCAGTCCGGGAGGCAGGGAGTACGAGCAGTACTTC